This TCR beta chain is from a study of CD8+ T cells in alopecia areata. This clone was seen a single time. RNA was extracted and reverse transcribed into cDNA as the sequencing template. The data were produced by immunoSEQ multiplex PCR, yet TCRdb's version contains in-frame clones alone and is incomplete. The table has 98,000 or so clones, 45% to 60% seen once. Germline-derived CDR1 and CDR2 are SGDLS and YYNGEE. This CDR3 spans 16 amino acids. The trim removed 4 bases at V and 7 bases at J, leaving 9 bases unmatched. The sequence derives from a human donor with alopecia areata. V and J are TRBV9 and TRBJ2-1; TRBD2 agrees at 12 bases. Specimen: NKG2D-low CD8+ T cells sorted from blood. In nucleotides, the CDR3 is TGTGCCAGCAGCCCTCGGACTAGCGGGATACGTAATGAGCAGTTCTTC. Translation gives CASSPRTSGIRNEQFF.